The rows below give T cell receptor beta chains drawn from one sample of a study of CD8 T cells in Susac syndrome. TCRdb processed the immunoSEQ multiplex PCR reads anew with MiXCR; each CDR3 protein has one entry. The sample holds 100,000 to 150,000 distinct CDR3 sequences, around 94% seen once. Sequenced material: CD4+ T cells from PBMCs. All receptors derive from a human donor in good health. Both conserved end residues are part of each CDR3. Each record gives: J gene, clone size, V gene, D gene, CDR3 protein, CDR3 DNA. D genes are given only for firm matches. Clone size is not always given. Where it is, it says once, few, many or a class for expanded clones.

J: TRBJ1-1
size: -
V: TRBV7-9
D: -
CDR3: CASSRQASTEAFF
DNA: TGTGCCAGCAGCCGACAGGCGTCCACTGAAGCTTTCTTT

J: TRBJ2-1
size: -
V: TRBV7-9
D: TRBD2
CDR3: CASSLRIAGFEQFF
DNA: TGTGCCAGCAGCTTACGTATAGCGGGATTTGAGCAGTTCTTC

J: TRBJ2-5
size: -
V: TRBV5-1
D: -
CDR3: CASSLTPLRPGETQYF
DNA: TGCGCCAGCAGCTTGACCCCGCTAAGGCCGGGGGAGACCCAGTACTTC

J: TRBJ2-3
size: -
V: TRBV12-3/TRBV12-4
D: TRBD2
CDR3: CASSARVLLAGSTDTQYF
DNA: TGTGCCAGCAGTGCTCGGGTCCTACTAGCGGGGAGCACAGATACGCAGTATTTT

J: TRBJ2-7
size: -
V: TRBV5-1
D: TRBD1
CDR3: CASSLRDSGSSYEQYF
DNA: TGCGCCAGCAGCTTGCGGGACAGTGGGAGCTCCTACGAGCAGTACTTC

J: TRBJ2-2
size: -
V: TRBV7-2
D: TRBD2
CDR3: CASSPPGGRATGELFF
DNA: TGTGCCAGCAGCCCGCCCGGCGGGAGGGCCACCGGGGAGCTGTTTTTT

J: TRBJ2-3
size: -
V: TRBV15
D: TRBD2
CDR3: CATSRRTSGSSGTDTQYF
DNA: TGTGCCACCAGCAGAAGGACTAGCGGGAGTTCGGGCACAGATACGCAGTATTTT

J: TRBJ1-2
size: -
V: TRBV10-3
D: -
CDR3: CAIRGVGTMRNGYTF
DNA: TGTGCCATCAGGGGGGTGGGGACAATGAGAAATGGCTACACCTTC

J: TRBJ1-1
size: -
V: TRBV7-8
D: -
CDR3: CASSHGTHTEAFF
DNA: TGTGCCAGCAGCCACGGGACCCACACTGAAGCTTTCTTT

J: TRBJ2-7
size: -
V: TRBV5-4
D: -
CDR3: CASSLDPAASYEQYF
DNA: TGTGCCAGCAGCTTGGACCCGGCGGCCTCCTACGAGCAGTACTTC

J: TRBJ2-7
size: -
V: TRBV29-1
D: TRBD2
CDR3: CSVVGAGGTYEQYF
DNA: TGCAGCGTTGTGGGCGCGGGAGGGACCTACGAGCAGTACTTC

J: TRBJ2-1
size: -
V: TRBV20-1
D: TRBD2
CDR3: CSAPTGLAGVNEQFF
DNA: TGCAGTGCTCCAACAGGACTAGCGGGAGTAAATGAGCAGTTCTTC

J: TRBJ1-2
size: -
V: TRBV3-1
D: -
CDR3: CASSREARPYGYTF
DNA: TGTGCCAGCAGCCGTGAGGCTCGACCCTATGGCTACACCTTC

J: TRBJ2-7
size: -
V: TRBV7-2
D: TRBD2
CDR3: CASSSSLAGPYEQYF
DNA: TGTGCCAGCAGCTCCTCGCTAGCGGGGCCCTACGAGCAGTACTTC

J: TRBJ2-5
size: -
V: TRBV29-1
D: -
CDR3: CSVEASQETQYF
DNA: TGCAGCGTTGAAGCCAGCCAAGAGACCCAGTACTTC

J: TRBJ1-2
size: -
V: TRBV20-1
D: -
CDR3: CSATTTGAYGYTF
DNA: TGCAGTGCTACGACCACAGGAGCATATGGCTACACCTTC

J: TRBJ2-1
size: -
V: TRBV10-3
D: -
CDR3: CAISEDGLYNEQFF
DNA: TGTGCCATCAGTGAAGATGGGCTCTACAATGAGCAGTTCTTC

J: TRBJ1-5
size: once
V: TRBV20-1
D: TRBD1
CDR3: CSAKPGQGALGGNQPQHF
DNA: TGCAGTGCGAAGCCGGGACAGGGGGCCCTCGGGGGCAATCAGCCCCAGCATTTT

J: TRBJ1-2
size: -
V: TRBV3-1
D: -
CDR3: CASSQDRKGGYTF
DNA: TGTGCCAGCAGCCAAGATCGGAAGGGGGGCTACACCTTC

J: TRBJ2-5
size: -
V: TRBV7-9
D: -
CDR3: CASSLKTSQETQYF
DNA: TGTGCCAGCAGCCTCAAGACGAGCCAAGAGACCCAGTACTTC